These 31 T cell receptor beta chains were sequenced from one sample in a study of vaccination and CD4 T cells after COVID-19. Treatment specified: approximately 10-day PBMC culture with coronavirus spike peptide pools or control peptides (ViraFEST assay). The Oncomine TCR Beta short-read assay was applied to DNA of cultured CD4+ T cells. TCRdb re-analysed the PCR reads in MiXCR, keeping a single row per CDR3 protein. The sample has some 11,000 distinct CDR3 sequences, roughly 28% seen once. Their antigens are not known. What was sequenced was CD4+ T cells from blood, cultured in vitro. All receptors come from a human donor who had recovered from COVID-19.

Written as DNA, the CDR3 is TGTGCCACCAGTGATTTGATTAGGGATCGAGAGACCCAGTACTTC. It specifies CATSDLIRDRETQYF. The chain links TRBV24-1 to TRBJ2-5, with unresolved D. The CDR3 covers 15 residues. Germline V lookup: CDR1 KGHDR, CDR2 SFDVKD. V lost 0 bases and J 4 bases, leaving 11 bases between the germline ends.

This chain uses TRBV30 with TRBJ2-7; D call uncertain. This CDR3 contains 12 residues. V was pared by 8 bases and J by 6 bases, with 17 bases between. Germline CDR1 GTSNPN, CDR2 SVGIG (reference sequence). DNA of the CDR3: TGTGCCCCCTACCTAATCGTTCCCGAGCAGTACTTC. Its protein is CAPYLIVPEQYF.

This clonotype was counted between two and nine times. This chain connects TRBV5-4 to TRBJ1-2; D ambiguous. The CDR3 runs 10 residues. CDR1 and CDR2 (germline): SGHNT, YYREEE (reference sequence). V was trimmed by 0 bases and J by 8 bases, leaving 2 bases between them. The DNA for the CDR3 is TGTGCCAGCAGCTTGGTCGGCTACACCTTC. Protein product: CASSLVGYTF.

The V call is TRBV10-3, the J call TRBJ2-1; 8 nucleotides align to TRBD1. Judging by the DNA end, TRBJ2-7 fits better; the J call may be wrong. The CDR3 is made up of 14 amino acids. The V gene's germline CDR1 is ENHRY and CDR2 SYGVKD. This CDR3 reads CAISEGQGHYEQYF. The CDR3 DNA follows: TGTGCCATCAGCGAAGGACAGGGTCACTACGAGCAGTACTTC.

The chain links TRBV7-2 to TRBJ2-1; 9 bases fit TRBD2. The assigned J gene may be wrong: the sequence end matches TRBJ2-7 better. From germline, CDR1 is SGHTA and CDR2 FQGNSA. The CDR3 runs 15 residues. The CDR3 region is CASSYIAGASYEQYF. The CDR3 region has the DNA TGTGCCAGCAGTTATATAGCGGGAGCGTCCTACGAGCAGTACTTC.

The table lists this clonotype with a few counts. The rearrangement links TRBV2 to TRBJ2-7, with D perhaps TRBD2 (6 bases). Germline CDR1 reads SNHLY; CDR2 reads FYNNEI. The CDR3 consists of 13 residues. Trimming took 2 bases from V and 6 from J, leaving 11 bases between them. In DNA form, the CDR3 reads TGTGCCAGCAGTGAAAGTGTGGGGGGCGAGCAGTACTTC. It translates to CASSESVGGEQYF.

This clonotype was seen a handful of times. The CDR3 reads CASTFTGSPYNEQFF. The CDR3 DNA reads TGTGCCAGCACCTTTACAGGGTCCCCCTACAATGAGCAGTTCTTC. The chain links TRBV6-2 or TRBV6-3 to TRBJ2-1; tentative D call: TRBD1 (6 bases). CDR1 is MNHEY and CDR2 is SVGEGT in the germline V gene. The CDR3 extends over 15 amino acids. The V gene lost 7 bases and the J gene lost 2 bases, with 15 bases spanning the gap.

The chain recombines TRBV7-2 with TRBJ1-2, with D unclear. Trimming stripped 5 bases from V and 7 bases from J, with 8 bases between. This CDR3 contains 11 residues. Germline V gene data show CDR1 as SGHTA and CDR2 as FQGNSA. The CDR3 nucleotides read TGTGCCAGCAGCCCCGGGCTTGGCTACACCTTC. This encodes CASSPGLGYTF.

The chain is built from TRBV5-4 and TRBJ2-7; TRBD2 aligns across 9 bases. The CDR3 covers 15 residues. Germline trimming cut 2 bases from V and 4 bases from J; bases unmatched to any gene: 7. Germline V gene data show CDR1 as SGHNT and CDR2 as YYREEE (reference sequence). The CDR3 spells CASSFQLAGSYEQYF. DNA of the CDR3: TGTGCCAGCAGCTTCCAGCTAGCGGGATCTTACGAGCAGTACTTC. The variable domain in full, with the rest retrieved from reference TRBV5-4 and TRBJ2-7, is ETGVTQSPTHLIKTRGQQVTLRCSSQSGHNTVSWYQQALGQGPQFIFQYYREEENGRGNFPPRFSGLQFPNYSSELNVNALELDDSALYLCASSFQLAGSYEQYFGPGTRLTVT.

The chain combines TRBV23-1 with TRBJ2-7; 7 nucleotides align to TRBD2. TRBV23-1 is identified as an open reading frame with a role that is uncertain. This CDR3 region has 15 residues. V lost 4 bases and J lost 3; bases outside the gene matches: 9. This chain's CDR3 is CASSLLGGSVYEQYF. The CDR3, as DNA: TGCGCCAGCAGTCTGTTGGGCGGGAGTGTCTACGAGCAGTACTTC.

V is TRBV6-5 and J is TRBJ1-2; D uncertain. Trimming removed 4 bases from V and 0 bases from J, with 9 bases in between. The CDR3 runs to 14 residues. From germline, CDR1 is MNHEY and CDR2 SVGAGI. The CDR3 coding sequence is TGTGCCAGCAGTTTATACAAGACTAACTATGGCTACACCTTC. Translated, it gives CASSLYKTNYGYTF.

V and J are TRBV7-9 and TRBJ1-2; D unresolved. V was trimmed by 5 bases and J by 6 bases, leaving 22 bases between them. Per the germline V gene, CDR1 is SEHNR and CDR2 is FQNEAQ (reference sequence). This CDR3 spans 16 amino acids. The CDR3 is CASSPPNSVVSHGYTF. Here the CDR3 DNA reads TGTGCCAGCAGCCCCCCAAACTCGGTCGTGAGCCATGGCTACACCTTC. The whole variable domain, filled in from reference TRBV7-9 and TRBJ1-2, reads DTGVSQNPRHKITKRGQNVTFRCDPISEHNRLYWYRQTLGQGPEFLTYFQNEAQLEKSRLLSDRFSAERPKGSFSTLEIQRTEQGDSAMYLCASSPPNSVVSHGYTFGSGTRLTVV.

By sample share, this clonotype is medium-sized (0.01 to 0.1%). This rearrangement joins TRBV7-2 to TRBJ1-2; D gene unclear. The CDR3 has 12 amino acids. The ends were cut back, 1 base at V and 4 bases at J, with 4 bases in the middle. Germline assignment: CDR1 SGHTA and CDR2 FQGNSA. The CDR3 loop is CASSLEFYGYTF. CDR3 bases: TGTGCCAGCAGCTTAGAATTCTATGGCTACACCTTC.

This clonotype counts as hyperexpanded. CDR3 in amino acids: CATSSPARDDNEQFF. The CDR3 DNA reads TGTGCCACCAGTTCCCCCGCCCGAGACGACAATGAGCAGTTCTTC. The genes are TRBV24-1 and TRBJ2-1; the D is unclear. The CDR3 is made up of 15 amino acids. Trimming took off 6 bases at V and 5 bases at J, with 16 bases between the two ends. CDR1 and CDR2 from the germline V gene are KGHDR and SFDVKD.

Only a few counts were recorded for this clonotype. The chain couples TRBV27 to TRBJ2-1; D is uncertain. Germline V lookup: CDR1 MNHEY, CDR2 SMNVEV (reference sequence). The CDR3 totals 15 residues. The V gene lost 0 bases and the J gene lost 4 bases, with 10 bases spanning the gap. CDR3 DNA: TGTGCCAGCAGTTTATCGCTTCTACCATACAATGAGCAGTTCTTC. Protein sequence: CASSLSLLPYNEQFF.

Judged by abundance, this clonotype is medium-sized (0.01 to 0.1%). The chain employs TRBV20-1 and TRBJ1-5; 8 positions match TRBD1. Germline CDR1 is DFQATT and CDR2 is SNEGSKA (reference sequence). J gave up 2 bases and V 2 bases, and 11 bases lay outside the gene matches. The CDR3 has 17 amino acids. The CDR3 protein is CSARPPGGRGGNQPQHF. The CDR3 nucleotides read TGCAGTGCTAGACCCCCAGGGGGCCGTGGGGGCAATCAGCCCCAGCATTTT.

This chain links TRBV5-1 with TRBJ2-7; TRBD2 agrees at 7 bases. CDR3 size: 15 residues. The germline gives CDR1 SGHRS, CDR2 YFSETQ. Trimming took 1 base from V and 5 from J; bases not matched to a gene: 9. The CDR3 here is CASSLRPSGEDEQYF. The CDR3 DNA follows: TGCGCCAGCAGCTTGAGACCCAGCGGGGAGGACGAGCAGTACTTC.

V usage is TRBV27 and J usage is TRBJ2-7; the D gene is possibly TRBD1 (5 bases). The CDR3 extends over 13 amino acids. V shed 10 bases and J shed 2 bases, with 15 bases lying between them. In germline, CDR1 is MNHEY, CDR2 SMNVEV (reference sequence). CDR3 residues: CATVGVTPYEQYF. The CDR3 DNA reads TGTGCCACCGTAGGGGTAACCCCCTACGAGCAGTACTTC.

Notes on this clonotype: At one boundary the junction diverges from the germline segment, which might be a read error. The chain has TRBV7-2 and TRBJ2-7; 7 bases are a match to TRBD2. This CDR3 is 15 amino acids long. In germline, CDR1 is SGHTA, CDR2 FQGNSA. The CDR3 region is CAGSLQTSVSYEQYF. The CDR3 DNA reads TGTGCCGGCAGCCTCCAAACTAGCGTCTCCTACGAGCAGTACTTC.

This clonotype showed up just a few times. The chain has TRBV28 and TRBJ2-7; 10 nucleotides agree with TRBD1. This CDR3 has 15 amino acids. V lost 6 bases, J lost 5 bases, and 10 bases stayed unmatched. In germline, CDR1 is MDHEN, CDR2 SYDVKM. CDR3 sequence: CASSNPGQGFHEQYF. CDR3 in DNA: TGTGCCAGCAGCAACCCGGGACAGGGGTTCCACGAGCAGTACTTC.

Here the CDR3 reads CATKGIEQYF. CDR3 DNA sequence: TGTGCCACCAAGGGGATCGAGCAGTACTTC. The chain couples TRBV28 to TRBJ2-7, with D possibly being TRBD1 (5 bases). Trimming took off 10 bases at V and 6 bases at J, with 10 bases between the two ends. Per the germline V gene, CDR1 is MDHEN and CDR2 is SYDVKM. This CDR3 region has 10 residues.

The chain joins TRBV11-2 to TRBJ2-1; D may correspond to TRBD1 or TRBD2 (6 bases each). CDR3 length: 15 residues. Germline V gene sequence: CDR1 SGHAT, CDR2 FQNNGV. V lost 2 bases and J lost 4, with 12 bases in between. The chain's CDR3 is CASSLLGGPYNEQFF. DNA for the CDR3: TGTGCCAGCAGCTTATTGGGGGGCCCTTACAATGAGCAGTTCTTC. Drawing the rest from reference TRBV11-2 and TRBJ2-1, the complete variable domain is EAGVAQSPRYKIIEKRQSVAFWCNPISGHATLYWYQQILGQGPKLLIQFQNNGVVDDSQLPKDRFSAERLKGVDSTLKIQPAKLEDSAVYLCASSLLGGPYNEQFFGPGTRLTVL.

The V and J genes are TRBV7-3 and TRBJ2-1; D uncertain. The CDR3 sequence is 14 residues long. CDR1 and CDR2 (germline): SGHTA, FQGTGA. The V end was cut by 3 bases, the J end by 4 bases, with 10 bases between. CDR3 sequence (DNA): TGTGCCAGCAGCTTCGGTCCTGGGTACAATGAGCAGTTCTTC. Translation gives CASSFGPGYNEQFF.

This clonotype has only a few counts. The chain has TRBV2 and TRBJ1-5, with 8 bases identical to TRBD1. Trimming cost V 6 bases and J 2 bases; bases outside gene matches: 3. CDR1 SNHLY and CDR2 FYNNEI come from the germline V gene. This CDR3 is built from 14 residues. CDR3 bases: TGTGCCAGCAGCGGGACAGGTCGCAATCAGCCCCAGCATTTT. Translation: CASSGTGRNQPQHF. The variable domain in full, with the rest retrieved from reference TRBV2 and TRBJ1-5, is EPEVTQTPSHQVTQMGQEVILRCVPISNHLYFYWYRQILGQKVEFLVSFYNNEISEKSEIFDDQFSVERPDGSNFTLKIRSTKLEDSAMYFCASSGTGRNQPQHFGDGTRLSIL.

The chain has TRBV7-3 and TRBJ2-1; TRBD2 matches 13 bases. The CDR3 sequence is 17 residues long. The germline V gene encodes CDR1 SGHTA and CDR2 FQGTGA. Trimming took 5 bases from V and 13 from J; bases not matched to a gene: 17. The CDR3 reads CASSLLPGTSGMSIQFF. The CDR3 DNA is TGTGCCAGCAGCCTACTCCCCGGGACTAGCGGGATGTCGATACAGTTCTTC.

This clonotype has a handful of counts. This chain joins TRBV7-2 and TRBJ2-7; D may match TRBD1 or TRBD2 (5 bases each). The V gene lost 4 bases and the J gene lost 2 bases, with 15 bases spanning the gap. There are 15 residues in the CDR3. From germline, CDR1 is SGHTA and CDR2 FQGNSA. This chain's CDR3 is CASSSLGTDPYEQYF. The CDR3 nucleotides are TGTGCCAGCAGCTCCCTCGGGACGGATCCCTACGAGCAGTACTTC.

This clonotype rates as medium-sized. The chain has TRBV7-6 and TRBJ1-1, with D perhaps matching TRBD1 (5 bases). There are 13 residues in the CDR3. V lost 6 bases to trimming and J lost 1 base, with 9 bases between them. Germline CDR1 and CDR2: SGHVS and FNYEAQ. The CDR3 loop reads CASRGTENTEAFF. CDR3 bases: TGTGCCAGCAGGGGGACGGAGAACACTGAAGCTTTCTTT. Based on the CDR3 plus reference TRBV7-6 and TRBJ1-1, the full variable domain is GAGVSQSPRYKVTKRGQDVALRCDPISGHVSLYWYRQALGQGPEFLTYFNYEAQQDKSGLPNDRFSAERPEGSISTLTIQRTEQRDSAMYRCASRGTENTEAFFGQGTRLTVV.

V is TRBV7-9 and J is TRBJ2-7, with TRBD1 matching over 7 bases. The germline gives CDR1 SEHNR, CDR2 FQNEAQ (reference sequence). The V and J ends lost 0 bases and 7 bases, in that order; junction bases with no gene match: 6. CDR3 length: 14 amino acids. CDR3 residues: CASSLAGTVPEQYF. Written as DNA, the CDR3 is TGTGCCAGCAGCTTAGCCGGGACAGTACCTGAGCAGTACTTC.

V usage is TRBV27 and J usage is TRBJ2-1; 8 bases align to TRBD2. The V gene end was trimmed by 6 bases and the J gene end by 2 bases; junction bases not matched to a gene: 9. Germline values: CDR1 MNHEY, CDR2 SMNVEV (reference sequence). This CDR3 has 16 amino acids. As DNA, the CDR3 is TGTGCCAGCAGATATTGGGCGGGGGGAGCCTACAATGAGCAGTTCTTC. Protein sequence: CASRYWAGGAYNEQFF.

The chain links TRBV7-6 to TRBJ2-7; unclear D gene. CDR3 length equals 11 residues. V was trimmed by 5 bases and J by 2 bases, leaving 4 bases between them. Germline CDR1 reads SGHVS; CDR2 reads FNYEAQ. CDR3 in amino acids: CASSTPYEQYF. The CDR3, as DNA: TGTGCCAGCAGCACACCCTACGAGCAGTACTTC.

V and J are TRBV29-1 and TRBJ2-7, with 13 bases fitting TRBD2. This CDR3 contains 14 residues. The germline CDR1 and CDR2 sequences are SQVTM and ANQGSEA. Losses at the gene ends were 4 bases for V and 5 bases for J; bases not matched to a gene: 5. The DNA of the CDR3 is TGCAGCGTTGGAGGACTAGCGGGAGTCAACGAGCAGTACTTC. Translated: CSVGGLAGVNEQYF.